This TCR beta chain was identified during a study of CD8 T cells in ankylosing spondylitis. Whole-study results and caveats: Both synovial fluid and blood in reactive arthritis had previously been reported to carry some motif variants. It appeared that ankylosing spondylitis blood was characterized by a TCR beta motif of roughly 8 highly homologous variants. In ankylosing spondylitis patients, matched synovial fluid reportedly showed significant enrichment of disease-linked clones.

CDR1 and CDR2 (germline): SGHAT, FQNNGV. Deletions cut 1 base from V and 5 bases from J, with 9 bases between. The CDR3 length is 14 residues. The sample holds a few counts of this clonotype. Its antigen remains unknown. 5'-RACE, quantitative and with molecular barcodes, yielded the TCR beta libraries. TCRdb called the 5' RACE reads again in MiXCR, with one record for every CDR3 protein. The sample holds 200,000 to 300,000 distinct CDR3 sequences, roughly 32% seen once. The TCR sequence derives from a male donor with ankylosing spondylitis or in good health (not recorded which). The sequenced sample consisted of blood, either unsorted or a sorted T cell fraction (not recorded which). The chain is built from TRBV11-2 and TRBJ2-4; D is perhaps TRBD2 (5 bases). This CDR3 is CASSLVDSENIQYF. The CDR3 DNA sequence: TGTGCCAGCAGCTTAGTGGACTCGGAAAACATTCAGTACTTC. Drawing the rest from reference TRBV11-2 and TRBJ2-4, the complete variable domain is EAGVAQSPRYKIIEKRQSVAFWCNPISGHATLYWYQQILGQGPKLLIQFQNNGVVDDSQLPKDRFSAERLKGVDSTLKIQPAKLEDSAVYLCASSLVDSENIQYFGAGTRLSVL.